The 5 T cell receptor beta chains below were found in one sample sequenced in a study of graft-versus-host responses after intestinal transplantation. Only in-frame clones appear in the TCRdb table, and some are missing; sequencing was by immunoSEQ multiplex PCR. In the table there are about 50,000 clones, around nine tenths of which are singletons. What these receptors recognize is not known. The starting material was unstimulated CD4+ T cells sorted from spleen or lymph node cells, obtained before transplant. The source of these receptors is a human donor who was the organ donor for an intestinal transplant.

The chain is built from TRBV5-1 and TRBJ2-1; D ambiguous. The CDR3 has 12 residues. V was shortened by 4 bases and J by 7 bases, with 9 bases between the two germline ends. Germline CDR1 is SGHRS and CDR2 is YFSETQ. CDR3 sequence reads: CASSTNRNEQFF. The DNA of the CDR3 is TGCGCCAGCAGCACCAATAGGAATGAGCAGTTCTTC.

The chain employs TRBV7-6 and TRBJ2-5; 9 positions match TRBD1. Germline V lookup: CDR1 SGHVS, CDR2 FNYEAQ. The junction had 0 bases not matched to a gene; V was cut back by 1 base and J by 3 bases. CDR3 size: 14 residues. The CDR3 here is CASSLGTGEETQYF. The CDR3, as DNA: TGTGCCAGCAGCTTAGGGACAGGGGAAGAGACCCAGTACTTC. Based on the CDR3 plus reference TRBV7-6 and TRBJ2-5, the full variable domain is GAGVSQSPRYKVTKRGQDVALRCDPISGHVSLYWYRQALGQGPEFLTYFNYEAQQDKSGLPNDRFSAERPEGSISTLTIQRTEQRDSAMYRCASSLGTGEETQYFGPGTRLLVL.

V usage is TRBV27 and J usage is TRBJ2-5, with 11 bases identical to TRBD2. Looked up from germline, CDR1 is MNHEY and CDR2 is SMNVEV (reference sequence). This CDR3 is 17 amino acids long. Trimming removed 6 bases from V and 1 base from J; junction bases left unmatched: 10. CDR3: CASRPTTGLAAQETQYF. CDR3 nucleotides: TGTGCCAGCAGACCTACCACGGGACTAGCGGCCCAAGAGACCCAGTACTTC.

V and J are TRBV30 and TRBJ2-1, with 7 bases that match TRBD2. Germline lookup yields CDR1 GTSNPN and CDR2 SVGIG (reference sequence). With V trimmed by 8 bases and J by 0 bases, 10 bases remained unmatched. The CDR3 contains 15 residues. CDR3 region: CAVPSGPSSYNEQFF. CDR3 DNA sequence: TGTGCCGTACCTAGCGGTCCTAGCTCCTACAATGAGCAGTTCTTC.

V gene TRBV27 combines with J gene TRBJ2-7, with D perhaps matching TRBD2 (6 bases). The CDR3 totals 15 residues. V lost 6 bases and J 0 bases, leaving 15 bases between the germline ends. Germline V gene lookup returns CDR1 MNHEY and CDR2 SMNVEV (reference sequence). This chain's CDR3 is CASSTPAGSSYEQYF. The CDR3, as DNA: TGTGCCAGCAGCACCCCGGCCGGGAGCTCCTACGAGCAGTACTTC.